The rows below give T cell receptor beta chains drawn from one sample of a study of CD8 T cells in Susac syndrome. Each CDR3 protein is one row after TCRdb ran MiXCR on the immunoSEQ multiplex PCR reads. The sample lists 250,000 to 300,000 distinct CDR3 sequences; approximately 85% were seen once. The specimen was CD8+ T cells from PBMCs. These receptors were collected from a human donor with multiple sclerosis. Each CDR3 is given with its conserved first and last residue. D genes are given only for firm matches. Expanded clones are given a class, and other clones once, few, many or no size at all.

d_call,j_call,clone_size,v_call,cdr3_aa,cdr3_nt
-,TRBJ2-7,-,TRBV21-1,CASSKFLGSYEQYF,TGTGCCAGCAGCAAATTCCTTGGCAGCTACGAGCAGTACTTC
-,TRBJ2-2,-,TRBV14,CASSQGGEGRVTGELFF,TGTGCCAGCAGCCAAGGAGGGGAAGGGCGTGTCACCGGGGAGCTGTTTTTT
-,TRBJ1-4,-,TRBV12-3/TRBV12-4,CASSFGQDNEKLFF,TGTGCCAGCAGTTTCGGGCAGGATAATGAAAAACTGTTTTTT
TRBD2,TRBJ2-1,once,TRBV5-1,CASSRTSGASIYNEQFF,TGCGCCAGCAGCAGGACTAGCGGGGCTTCCATCTACAATGAGCAGTTCTTC
-,TRBJ2-7,-,TRBV21-1,CASSKVPSQPVYEQYF,TGTGCCAGCAGCAAAGTGCCCTCACAACCGGTTTACGAGCAGTACTTC
-,TRBJ2-1,-,TRBV11-2,CASSLVRGHNEQFF,TGTGCCAGCAGCTTAGTGAGAGGTCACAATGAGCAGTTCTTC
TRBD2,TRBJ2-1,-,TRBV20-1,CSARGLAEYNEQFF,TGCAGTGCTAGGGGGCTAGCGGAATACAATGAGCAGTTCTTC
-,TRBJ1-2,-,TRBV12-3/TRBV12-4,CASSWTVNYGYTF,TGTGCCAGCAGCTGGACAGTTAACTATGGCTACACCTTC
TRBD2,TRBJ2-7,-,TRBV27,CASSQGTSNYYEQYF,TGTGCCAGCAGTCAAGGGACTAGCAACTACTACGAGCAGTACTTC
-,TRBJ1-2,-,TRBV20-1,CSAEPGFNYGYTF,TGCAGTGCCGAGCCCGGTTTTAACTATGGCTACACCTTC
-,TRBJ2-7,-,TRBV19,CASSIGGIHSYEQYF,TGTGCCAGTAGTATAGGTGGTATCCATTCCTACGAGCAGTACTTC
-,TRBJ2-3,once,TRBV19,CASSPSSYGYADTQYF,TGTGCCAGTAGCCCCTCCAGTTACGGGTATGCAGATACGCAGTATTTT
TRBD2,TRBJ2-2,once,TRBV5-6,CASSSKLAGNTGELFF,TGTGCCAGCAGCTCTAAGCTAGCGGGTAACACCGGGGAGCTGTTTTTT
TRBD2,TRBJ2-7,-,TRBV9,CASSDSSGYEQYF,TGTGCCAGCAGCGATTCTAGCGGATACGAGCAGTACTTC
-,TRBJ2-1,-,TRBV5-1,CASSLRAWDPVAPGDEQFF,TGCGCCAGCAGCTTGAGGGCTTGGGACCCAGTAGCCCCAGGGGATGAGCAGTTCTTC
TRBD2,TRBJ2-1,once,TRBV12-3/TRBV12-4,CASTSGGSVNEQFF,TGTGCCAGCACCTCTGGCGGGAGTGTCAATGAGCAGTTCTTC
-,TRBJ1-5,-,TRBV19,CASSRKDGRNQPQHF,TGTGCCAGTAGTCGAAAGGATGGGAGGAATCAGCCCCAGCATTTT
-,TRBJ2-1,-,TRBV7-9,CASSLGERDEQFF,TGTGCCAGCAGCTTAGGAGAGAGGGATGAGCAGTTCTTC
TRBD1,TRBJ1-2,once,TRBV27,CASRRQGTPYGYTF,TGTGCCAGCAGGAGACAGGGGACTCCCTATGGCTACACCTTC
-,TRBJ2-1,-,TRBV4-3,CASSLYLTRDNEQFF,TGCGCCAGCAGCCTATACTTGACTAGAGACAATGAGCAGTTCTTC
-,TRBJ1-4,-,TRBV4-1,CASSQKERGNEKLFF,TGCGCCAGCAGCCAGAAAGAGCGAGGAAATGAAAAACTGTTTTTT
-,TRBJ1-5,-,TRBV28,CASSTGRGNQPQHF,TGTGCCAGCAGCACAGGTCGCGGCAATCAGCCCCAGCATTTT
TRBD2,TRBJ2-1,-,TRBV4-1,CASSQDMPSGRESSYNEQFF,TGCGCCAGCAGCCAAGATATGCCCAGCGGGAGGGAGAGCTCCTACAATGAGCAGTTCTTC
-,TRBJ2-7,-,TRBV6-6,CASSYGSPQYEQYF,TGTGCCAGCAGTTACGGATCACCCCAGTACGAGCAGTACTTC
-,TRBJ2-7,-,TRBV12-3/TRBV12-4,CASSLGTWTYEQYF,TGTGCCAGCAGTTTAGGGACATGGACCTACGAGCAGTACTTC
-,TRBJ2-5,few,TRBV4-1,CASSQDELGRGETQYF,TGCGCCAGCAGCCAAGATGAACTAGGGAGGGGGGAGACCCAGTACTTC
-,TRBJ1-1,-,TRBV5-1,CASSSGIRTEAFF,TGCGCCAGCAGCTCGGGCATTAGGACTGAAGCTTTCTTT